These T cell receptor beta chains were read from a single sample in a study of cytomegalovirus exposure and HLA in healthy donors. Libraries were prepared by immunoSEQ multiplex PCR; TCRdb keeps only in-frame clonotypes and omits some of them. The sample lists some 110,000 clones, more than 9.5% seen once, with around 15% in the top ten. Specimen: PBMCs. All receptors derive from a middle-aged man in good health and CMV-seropositive. Both conserved end residues are part of each CDR3. Fields, in order: J gene, V gene, CDR3 protein.

J: TRBJ1-1; V: TRBV10-2; CDR3: CASSENQGNTEAFF
J: TRBJ2-3; V: TRBV18; CDR3: CASSPPRSGNPDTQYF
J: TRBJ2-1; V: TRBV9; CDR3: CASSVAGESYNEQFF
J: TRBJ1-1; V: TRBV5-1; CDR3: CASSLRTGATEAFF
J: TRBJ2-7; V: TRBV6-1; CDR3: CAGLGQSSPYEQYF
J: TRBJ2-7; V: TRBV11-2; CDR3: CASIPSIGSYEQYF
J: TRBJ1-2; V: TRBV29-1; CDR3: CSVAARQGTVRYGYTF
J: TRBJ1-2; V: TRBV7-2; CDR3: CASSSRRGSDGYTF
J: TRBJ1-1; V: TRBV19; CDR3: CASSSQGVGTEAFF
J: TRBJ1-2; V: TRBV25-1; CDR3: CATRGQGYGYTF
J: TRBJ2-7; V: TRBV18; CDR3: CASSPPTRGGEQYF
J: TRBJ2-7; V: TRBV5-8; CDR3: CASSSYRLAGVYEQYF
J: TRBJ2-3; V: TRBV19; CDR3: CASTSGGSRGTDTQYF
J: TRBJ2-6; V: TRBV18; CDR3: CASSPKGSGSGANVLTF
J: TRBJ2-2; V: TRBV7-9; CDR3: CASGDSGELFF
J: TRBJ2-2; V: TRBV27; CDR3: CASSLFRGQGGELFF
J: TRBJ1-5; V: TRBV2; CDR3: CASSERAGGAQPQHF
J: TRBJ1-5; V: TRBV6-5; CDR3: CASSPQGNSNQPQHF
J: TRBJ1-1; V: TRBV19; CDR3: CASSIPTTTGNTEAFF
J: TRBJ2-7; V: TRBV28; CDR3: CASAGFGGGYEQYF
J: TRBJ2-3; V: TRBV27; CDR3: CASSAAGRYYTDTQYF
J: TRBJ2-3; V: TRBV29-1; CDR3: CSAVLAGPTDTQYF
J: TRBJ2-2; V: TRBV7-7; CDR3: CASSRSEGANTGELFF
J: TRBJ2-2; V: TRBV10-2; CDR3: CASSSAGASGELFF
J: TRBJ1-1; V: TRBV11-2; CDR3: CASSLEAGSTAFF
J: TRBJ2-3; V: TRBV5-1; CDR3: CASSLEGRPIPDTQYF
J: TRBJ2-5; V: TRBV6-6; CDR3: CASSTEGQVQETQYF
J: TRBJ1-1; V: TRBV12-5; CDR3: CAILGQLNTEAFF
J: TRBJ2-1; V: TRBV18; CDR3: CASSPAGYNEQFF
J: TRBJ1-5; V: TRBV6-6; CDR3: CASSSGQGSPIQPQHF
J: TRBJ1-4; V: TRBV5-1; CDR3: CASSIQGATNEKLFF
J: TRBJ2-1; V: TRBV5-6; CDR3: CASSLLRGPYNEQFF
J: TRBJ2-7; V: TRBV6-5; CDR3: CASRSGRSSYEQYF
J: TRBJ2-3; V: TRBV29-1; CDR3: CSLTPREGVDTQYF
J: TRBJ1-2; V: TRBV28; CDR3: CASTRANYGYTF
J: TRBJ2-3; V: TRBV4-1; CDR3: CASSLLTPLTSGIETDTQYF
J: TRBJ1-1; V: TRBV7-9; CDR3: CASSFRSPPTEAFF
J: TRBJ2-2; V: TRBV19; CDR3: CASGSRDWELFF
J: TRBJ2-7; V: TRBV7-2; CDR3: CASSPRLAGKYEQYF
J: TRBJ2-4; V: TRBV29-1; CDR3: CSVAGLGNIQYF
J: TRBJ2-7; V: TRBV25-1; CDR3: CASSPPGLAAFMDEQYF
J: TRBJ1-1; V: TRBV29-1; CDR3: CSDRTGGNTEAFF
J: TRBJ1-1; V: TRBV5-1; CDR3: CASSLSYWANTEAFF
J: TRBJ1-2; V: TRBV10-1; CDR3: CASSFGTGYGYTF
J: TRBJ1-2; V: TRBV28; CDR3: CASSPGQGHGYTF
J: TRBJ2-7; V: TRBV29-1; CDR3: CSVEAPNRYEQYF